Below are 30 T cell receptor beta chains sequenced from a single sample in a study of blood T cell repertoires in COVID-19. Method: immunoSEQ multiplex PCR; TCRdb's copy keeps in-frame clones and lacks some. This table has fewer than 200,000 clones, around 77% appearing once. What was sequenced was peripheral blood. These receptors were obtained from a man between 70 and 80 years old with acute or convalescent COVID-19.

This chain links TRBV28 with TRBJ1-5; TRBD1 aligns across 7 bases. Germline CDR1 is MDHEN and CDR2 is SYDVKM. CDR3 length: 14 amino acids. V lost 3 bases to trimming and J lost 8 bases; unmatched junction nucleotides: 7. Here the CDR3 DNA reads TGTGCCAGCAGTTTGACAGGGAGGACCGAGCCCCAGCATTTT. Translation: CASSLTGRTEPQHF.

CDR3 sequence (DNA): TGTGCCAGCAGCTTGGCCAGTTATCGTCGCCCAAACTATGGCTACACCTTC. It yields the protein CASSLASYRRPNYGYTF. The chain is built from TRBV5-8 and TRBJ1-2; D is unclear. V was cut by 0 bases and J by 2 bases, with 17 bases left in between. The germline V gene has CDR1 SGHTS and CDR2 YDEGEE. The CDR3 contains 17 residues.

This clone was seen more than once but under ten times. The V call is TRBV30, the J call TRBJ1-1; D gene unclear. V was clipped by 4 bases and J by 1 base, with 10 bases between them. The CDR3 runs 13 residues. The germline V gene has CDR1 GTSNPN and CDR2 SVGIG (reference sequence). The CDR3 DNA follows: TGTGCCTGGAAGAGGGCACCGAACACTGAAGCTTTCTTT. Its protein product is CAWKRAPNTEAFF.

CDR3 in amino acids: CASSRELDDEQFF. CDR3 DNA sequence: TGTGCCAGCAGTCGGGAGCTCGATGATGAGCAGTTCTTC. The chain employs TRBV25-1 and TRBJ2-1, with a weak D call TRBD2 (6 bases). From germline, CDR1 is MGHDK and CDR2 SYGVNS. V was clipped by 5 bases and J by 8 bases, with 13 bases between them. The CDR3 runs 13 residues.

The chain combines TRBV19 with TRBJ1-4, with D tentatively TRBD1 (6 bases). V dropped 6 bases and J dropped 4 bases, with 12 bases sitting between them. Germline values: CDR1 LNHDA, CDR2 SQIVND (reference sequence). The CDR3 contains 14 residues. The CDR3 loop reads CASRDGQSNEKLFF. CDR3 bases: TGTGCCAGTAGGGACGGACAGAGTAATGAAAAACTGTTTTTT.

This clone appeared a single time. This chain links TRBV5-6 with TRBJ2-2; TRBD1 aligns across 9 bases. This CDR3 spans 16 amino acids. Trimming removed 0 bases from V and 4 bases from J; junction bases left unmatched: 4. Per germline, CDR1 SGHDT and CDR2 YYEEEE. CDR3 bases: TGTGCCAGCAGCTTGGCTACAGGGGGCTCCACCGGGGAGCTGTTTTTT. Translating gives CASSLATGGSTGELFF.

The chain uses TRBV28 and TRBJ1-2; D remains ambiguous. CDR1 and CDR2 (germline): MDHEN, SYDVKM. Trimming stripped 2 bases from V and 8 bases from J, with 15 bases between. The CDR3 loop spans 14 amino acids. This CDR3 reads CASSLPSGGWGYTF. DNA of the CDR3: TGTGCCAGCAGTTTACCCTCCGGAGGCTGGGGCTACACCTTC.

This chain uses TRBV11-2 with TRBJ1-3; 7 positions match TRBD1. Per the germline V gene, CDR1 is SGHAT and CDR2 is FQNNGV. V was clipped by 0 bases and J by 8 bases; unmatched bases: 7. The CDR3 has 15 residues. The CDR3 DNA reads as TGTGCCAGCAGCTTAGATTCAAGGGGGCCAGACACCATATATTTT. Its translation: CASSLDSRGPDTIYF.

In this sample, this clone turned up a few times. This chain links TRBV5-4 with TRBJ2-1; possibly TRBD2 for D (5 bases). Looked up from germline, CDR1 is SGHNT and CDR2 is YYREEE (reference sequence). This CDR3 has 16 residues. Trimming pared 1 base from V and 0 bases from J, leaving 11 bases between. The CDR3 sequence is CASSLPGMSSYNEQFF. Here the CDR3 DNA reads TGTGCCAGCAGCTTGCCGGGGATGAGCTCCTACAATGAGCAGTTCTTC.

This clone was observed a few times. This chain connects TRBV28 to TRBJ2-7; 7 bases map to TRBD1. The CDR3 has 13 residues. The trim removed 6 bases at V and 5 bases at J, leaving 7 bases unmatched. Germline V gene data show CDR1 as MDHEN and CDR2 as SYDVKM. Here the CDR3 DNA reads TGTGCCAGCAGCTCCGGGACAGTTAACGAGCAGTACTTC. Encoded protein: CASSSGTVNEQYF. Drawing the rest from reference TRBV28 and TRBJ2-7, the complete variable domain is DVKVTQSSRYLVKRTGEKVFLECVQDMDHENMFWYRQDPGLGLRLIYFSYDVKMKEKGDIPEGYSVSREKKERFSLILESASTNQTSMYLCASSSGTVNEQYFGPGTRLTVT.

V is TRBV5-1 and J is TRBJ1-1; D possibly corresponds to TRBD1 (6 bases). V lost 4 bases, J lost 7 bases, and 20 bases lay in between. From germline, CDR1 is SGHRS and CDR2 YFSETQ. The CDR3 length is 15 residues. The CDR3 loop is CASSIDRSITHEAFF. In DNA, the CDR3 is TGCGCCAGCAGCATCGACAGGTCTATCACCCATGAAGCTTTCTTT.

The chain employs TRBV5-1 and TRBJ2-3; D possibly corresponds to TRBD2 (5 bases). With 4 bases removed from V and 1 base from J, the gap between germline ends came to 13 bases. Germline loops: CDR1 SGHRS, CDR2 YFSETQ. The CDR3 contains 15 residues. The CDR3 region is CASSQRGRGTDTQYF. For the CDR3, the DNA is TGCGCCAGCAGCCAACGGGGTCGCGGCACAGATACGCAGTATTTT.

This rearrangement joins TRBV28 to TRBJ1-2, with a possible D match to TRBD1 (6 bases). From germline, CDR1 is MDHEN and CDR2 SYDVKM. V lost 5 bases, J lost 1 base, and 11 bases lay in between. This CDR3 has 14 residues. CDR3 amino acids: CASSPGQNNYGYTF. The CDR3 nucleotides are TGTGCCAGCAGTCCCGGACAGAATAACTATGGCTACACCTTC.

The chain is built from TRBV6-6 and TRBJ1-2; perhaps TRBD1 as D (6 bases). This CDR3 spans 14 amino acids. In germline, CDR1 is MNHNY, CDR2 SVGAGI (reference sequence). Trimming removed 7 bases from V and 7 bases from J, with 19 bases in between. The CDR3 bases are TGTGCCAGCATCGCTGTGCAGGGGTCCATTGGCTACACCTTC. It encodes CASIAVQGSIGYTF.

The chain combines TRBV4-1 with TRBJ1-1, with D perhaps matching TRBD1 (6 bases). Trimming took 1 base from V and 1 from J, leaving 16 bases between them. Germline-derived CDR1 and CDR2 are MGHRA and YSYEKL. CDR3 length: 17 residues. The CDR3 reads CASSQVGARFKNTEAFF. DNA of the CDR3: TGCGCCAGCAGCCAAGTGGGGGCCCGGTTTAAGAACACTGAAGCTTTCTTT.

A few counts support this clone. The chain recombines TRBV19 with TRBJ2-3; a weak D match, TRBD1 (6 bases). Germline values: CDR1 LNHDA, CDR2 SQIVND (reference sequence). V was pared by 5 bases and J by 3 bases, with 9 bases between. The CDR3 sequence is 13 residues long. The DNA of the CDR3 is TGTGCCAGTAGTTGGACAGTGACAGATACGCAGTATTTT. This codes for CASSWTVTDTQYF.

This clone was seen only once. The rearrangement joins TRBV28 to TRBJ2-7; tentative D call: TRBD2 (5 bases). From germline, CDR1 is MDHEN and CDR2 SYDVKM. CDR3 size: 14 residues. The V end lost 6 bases, the J end lost 4 bases, and 16 bases lay between the germline ends. DNA of the CDR3: TGTGCCAGCAGCAAAGGGAGTCTACTATACGAGCAGTACTTC. Amino acids: CASSKGSLLYEQYF.

J is TRBJ1-1 and V is TRBV2, with TRBD1 as a possible D gene (6 bases). Deletions cut 8 bases from V and 5 bases from J, with 12 bases between. Germline CDR1 is SNHLY and CDR2 is FYNNEI. The length of the CDR3 is 12 residues. The CDR3 nucleotides read TGTGCCAGCGGGGGGGCTAGGACTGAAGCTTTCTTT. This gives the protein CASGGARTEAFF.

The chain links TRBV25-1 to TRBJ2-6, with 10 bases matching TRBD1. Germline trimming cut 4 bases from V and 0 bases from J; bases unmatched to any gene: 3. The germline V gene encodes CDR1 MGHDK and CDR2 SYGVNS. This CDR3 comprises 17 residues. CDR3: CASSAGTGVSGANVLTF. CDR3 bases: TGTGCCAGCAGTGCCGGGACAGGGGTCTCTGGGGCCAACGTCCTGACTTTC.

The chain employs TRBV27 and TRBJ2-1; 12 positions agree with TRBD2. Looked up from germline, CDR1 is MNHEY and CDR2 is SMNVEV (reference sequence). CDR3 length: 18 residues. J gave up 6 bases and V 3 bases, and 12 bases lay outside the gene matches. This CDR3 reads CASSFSVPTSGRGNEQFF. In DNA, the CDR3 is TGTGCCAGCAGTTTTTCAGTCCCGACTAGCGGGAGAGGCAATGAGCAGTTCTTC.

The V call is TRBV12-5, the J call TRBJ1-1; no definite D call. The germline V gene has CDR1 LGHNT and CDR2 FRNRAP. V gave up 0 bases and J gave up 0 bases, with 20 bases separating them. The CDR3 runs to 19 residues. CDR3 nucleotides: TGTGCTAGTGGTTTGGTACTCGCAGACGAGCCCAGGCTGAACACTGAAGCTTTCTTT. It encodes CASGLVLADEPRLNTEAFF.

The J gene is TRBJ2-3, the V gene TRBV29-1; D possibly corresponds to TRBD1 (6 bases). The CDR3 is made up of 15 amino acids. Looked up from germline, CDR1 is SQVTM and CDR2 is ANQGSEA. V lost 3 bases and J lost 4, with 17 bases in between. The CDR3 loop is CSVEGIGQGPDTQYF. The CDR3, as DNA: TGCAGCGTTGAGGGTATAGGGCAGGGGCCAGATACGCAGTATTTT.

V gene TRBV5-4 combines with J gene TRBJ1-5, with 9 bases aligning to TRBD1. The germline V gene has CDR1 SGHNT and CDR2 YYREEE (reference sequence). The V and J ends lost 0 bases and 9 bases, in that order; junction bases with no gene match: 4. The CDR3 spans 14 residues. CDR3 amino acids: CASSLDRGLGPQHF. The CDR3 nucleotides are TGTGCCAGCAGCTTGGACAGGGGGCTTGGGCCCCAGCATTTT.

A few counts support this clone. The chain uses TRBV24-1 and TRBJ2-5, with 9 bases aligning to TRBD2. Germline CDR1 KGHDR, CDR2 SFDVKD. The CDR3 has 15 amino acids. J lost 5 bases, V lost 5 bases, and 8 bases had no gene match. CDR3 nucleotide sequence: TGTGCCACCAGTGCTAGTATAGCGGGAGTTGAGACCCAGTACTTC. It specifies CATSASIAGVETQYF.

This clone was seen only a few times. The genes are TRBV7-2 and TRBJ1-5, with TRBD1 as a possible D gene (6 bases). Looked up from germline, CDR1 is SGHTA and CDR2 is FQGNSA. With 4 bases removed from V and 7 bases from J, the gap between germline ends came to 11 bases. The CDR3 covers 13 residues. CDR3 in amino acids: CASSSWTEQPQHF. In DNA, the CDR3 is TGTGCCAGCAGCTCATGGACAGAGCAGCCCCAGCATTTT.

The V call is TRBV7-9, the J call TRBJ2-3, with D unresolved. Germline loops: CDR1 SEHNR, CDR2 FQNEAQ (reference sequence). V dropped 1 base and J dropped 2 bases, with 7 bases sitting between them. The CDR3 contains 14 residues. The CDR3 bases are TGTGCCAGCAGCTTAGGCCAGATCACAGATACGCAGTATTTT. It yields the protein CASSLGQITDTQYF.

The chain employs TRBV12-3 or TRBV12-4 and TRBJ1-1, with TRBD1 as a possible D gene (6 bases). The CDR3 runs 12 residues. The germline V and J ends were trimmed by 10 bases and 3 bases, with 12 bases remaining between them. CDR3 bases: TGTGCCACCATGGACAGCTACACTGAAGCTTTCTTT. Translated, it gives CATMDSYTEAFF.

This clone was seen a single time. This chain connects TRBV28 to TRBJ2-5, with 8 bases matching TRBD2. Per the germline V gene, CDR1 is MDHEN and CDR2 is SYDVKM. With V trimmed by 4 bases and J by 2 bases, 6 bases remained unmatched. This CDR3 region has 15 residues. The CDR3 nucleotides read TGTGCCAGCAGTTCCATAGCGGGACAACAAGAGACCCAGTACTTC. It codes for CASSSIAGQQETQYF.

This clone was picked up one time. The chain recombines TRBV18 with TRBJ2-7; TRBD1 matches 7 bases. Germline CDR1 reads KGHSH; CDR2 reads LQKENI. The CDR3 extends over 13 amino acids. After removal of 2 bases from V and 7 bases from J, the junction contained 5 bases not matched to a gene. The CDR3 DNA is TGTGCCAGCTCACCAGACAGGGACCGGGAGCAGTACTTC. Its translation: CASSPDRDREQYF.

This clone was seen a few times. The chain employs TRBV7-3 and TRBJ2-1; D remains ambiguous. The germline V gene encodes CDR1 SGHTA and CDR2 FQGTGA. The V end was cut by 5 bases, the J end by 5 bases, with 16 bases between. The CDR3 has 15 amino acids. The CDR3 loop is CASSLDLGGDNEQFF. The DNA for the CDR3 is TGTGCCAGCAGCCTCGACCTAGGCGGAGACAATGAGCAGTTCTTC.